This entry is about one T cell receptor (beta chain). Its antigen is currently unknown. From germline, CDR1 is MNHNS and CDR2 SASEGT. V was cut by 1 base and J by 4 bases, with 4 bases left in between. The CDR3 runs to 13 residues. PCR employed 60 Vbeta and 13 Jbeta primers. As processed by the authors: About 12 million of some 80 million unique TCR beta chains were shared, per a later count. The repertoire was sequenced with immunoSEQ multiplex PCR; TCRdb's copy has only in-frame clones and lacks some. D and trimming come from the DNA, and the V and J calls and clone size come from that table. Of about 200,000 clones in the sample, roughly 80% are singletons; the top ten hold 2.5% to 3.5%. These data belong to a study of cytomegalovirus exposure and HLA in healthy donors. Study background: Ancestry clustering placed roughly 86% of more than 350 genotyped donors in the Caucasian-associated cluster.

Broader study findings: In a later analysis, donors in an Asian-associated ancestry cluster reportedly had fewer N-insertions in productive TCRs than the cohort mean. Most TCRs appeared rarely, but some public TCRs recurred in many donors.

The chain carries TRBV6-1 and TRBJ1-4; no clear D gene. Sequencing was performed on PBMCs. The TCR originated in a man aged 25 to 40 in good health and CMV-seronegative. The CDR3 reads CASSEVSNEKLFF. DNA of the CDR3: TGTGCCAGCAGTGAAGTGAGTAATGAAAAACTGTTTTTT.